Given below is one TCR beta chain in context. Its target is not known. This record comes from a study of blood T cells in healthy people across ages. Study-level findings and limits: Conclusively comparing naive with antigen-experienced cells was impossible with unsorted PBMCs. Diversity estimated from one million T cells was considered an underestimate. CMV infection status of these donors was not known. Long-lived donors carried more naive CD4+ cells and greater diversity than aged donors.

The authors ran a second PCR of roughly 6 to 12 cycles using a sample-barcoded 5' primer and a J-beta primer mix. One entry per CDR3 protein results from TCRdb running MiXCR on the 5' RACE reads. This table holds over 600,000 distinct CDR3 sequences, about 43% found once. Looked up from germline, CDR1 is MNHEY and CDR2 is SVGEGT. This CDR3 contains 15 residues. The V and J ends lost 4 bases and 8 bases, in that order; junction bases with no gene match: 7. The source of this sequence is a man older than 75 in good health. V and J are TRBV6-2 or TRBV6-3 and TRBJ2-1; 11 positions match TRBD1. The sample was blood. The CDR3 DNA reads as TGTGCCAGCAGTTGGCCGGGACAGGGGGTCCATGAGCAGTTCTTC. It specifies CASSWPGQGVHEQFF.